This TCR beta chain was sequenced in a study of response to subunit inactivated influenza vaccine. Each CDR3 protein gets one entry after TCRdb re-called the RT-PCR reads with MiXCR. The repertoire holds 600,000 to 850,000 distinct CDR3 sequences, with 14% as singletons. Germline assignment: CDR1 SGHAT and CDR2 FQNNGV. Trimming cost V 1 base and J 7 bases, with 11 bases left between them. This CDR3 is 14 amino acids long. Study-level findings and limits: Seasonal influenza vaccination, on each occasion, was suggested by the authors to recruit few new T cells.

Ten or more counts support this clonotype. The antigen is undetermined. Here the sequenced sample was PBMCs from blood, taken 14 to 15 days before vaccination. This receptor was taken from a man aged 50 to 59 who received an inactivated influenza vaccine. The chain couples TRBV11-2 to TRBJ2-1; possibly TRBD2 for D (6 bases). CDR3 in amino acids: CASSLVEGRNEQFF. The CDR3 DNA follows: TGTGCCAGCAGCTTAGTAGAGGGGAGGAATGAGCAGTTCTTC.